The 6 T cell receptor beta chains given below trace back to one sample, sequenced in a study of preoperative IRX-2 immunotherapy in early breast cancer. The protocol was immunoSEQ multiplex PCR, while the TCRdb copy is restricted to in-frame clones and leaves out a portion. The sample carries more than 20,000 clones, about four fifths recorded once. This sample's treatment: preoperative locoregional IRX-2 cytokine immunotherapy. This specimen consisted of lymph node tissue, obtained before IRX-2 immunotherapy. The receptors were gathered from a human donor with breast cancer.

The chain joins TRBV11-3 to TRBJ2-7, with 7 nucleotides matching TRBD1. After removal of 5 bases from V and 3 bases from J, the junction contained 10 bases not matched to a gene. The CDR3 runs to 15 residues. Germline CDR1 is SGHNT and CDR2 is YENEEA. The CDR3 DNA is TGTGCCAGCAGCCCCCGGACAGGCTTCAGCTACGAGCAGTACTTC. This encodes CASSPRTGFSYEQYF.

The V call is TRBV10-2, the J call TRBJ2-3; perhaps TRBD2 as D (5 bases). The germline CDR1 and CDR2 sequences are WSHSY and SAAADI. V was trimmed by 8 bases and J by 2 bases, leaving 23 bases between them. This CDR3 contains 17 residues. The CDR3 protein is CASGEIPTGLNTDTQYF. CDR3 nucleotide sequence: TGCGCCAGCGGAGAGATCCCAACGGGGTTGAACACAGATACGCAGTATTTT.

The chain combines TRBV5-1 with TRBJ1-3; 7 nucleotides agree with TRBD1. The CDR3 extends over 14 amino acids. Germline V gene lookup returns CDR1 SGHRS and CDR2 YFSETQ. V was pared by 4 bases and J by 2 bases, with 3 bases of the junction left unmatched. The CDR3 reads CASSKTGAGNTIYF. The CDR3 DNA is TGCGCCAGCAGCAAAACAGGGGCTGGAAACACCATATATTTT.

This chain connects TRBV11-3 to TRBJ2-3; a weak D match, TRBD1 (6 bases). The CDR3 is 17 amino acids. The germline V gene encodes CDR1 SGHNT and CDR2 YENEEA. V lost 5 bases and J lost 1, with 19 bases in between. The DNA for the CDR3 is TGTGCCAGCAGCCTAACCCGTCGGACAGTCGGCACAGATACGCAGTATTTT. Translating it yields CASSLTRRTVGTDTQYF.

The rearrangement joins TRBV6-8 to TRBJ1-1; D is possibly TRBD1 (6 bases). CDR1 and CDR2 from the germline V gene are MNHGY and SAAAGT. This CDR3 has 15 residues. V was cut by 4 bases and J by 0 bases, with 12 bases left in between. This chain's CDR3 is CASSFTGIMNTEAFF. CDR3 nucleotides: TGTGCCAGCAGTTTCACAGGGATCATGAACACTGAAGCTTTCTTT.

The rearrangement links TRBV6-7 to TRBJ2-5; D remains ambiguous. TRBV6-7 is an ORF, and what it does is uncertain. The CDR3 is 11 amino acids. Trimming stripped 3 bases from V and 5 bases from J, with 4 bases between. The CDR3 sequence is CASSYSETQYF. The CDR3 DNA reads as TGTGCCAGCAGTTATAGCGAGACCCAGTACTTC.